This passage covers 7 T cell receptor beta chains from one sample sequenced in a study of healthy donors' naive CD4 and CD8 T cells. TCR libraries were built from about 500 ng of total RNA by linear amplification. TCRdb processed the reads anew with MiXCR; each CDR3 protein has one entry. The sample holds 200,000 or so distinct CDR3 sequences, 65% to 75% seen once. Sample: naive CD4+ and CD8+ T cells sorted from blood, pooled from several donors. These receptors were collected from a pool of human donors in good health; the sample pools cells from several healthy donors.

The V call is TRBV29-1, the J call TRBJ1-2; D may be TRBD1 (6 bases). Germline V CDR1 and CDR2: SQVTM, ANQGSEA. Trimming removed 3 bases at V and 7 bases at J, with 18 bases between. The CDR3 runs 14 residues. CDR3: CSVDWSGAEIGYTF. The DNA for the CDR3 is TGCAGCGTTGATTGGTCAGGGGCGGAAATTGGCTACACCTTC.

This clonotype was observed once. The chain recombines TRBV19 with TRBJ2-7, with D unclear. CDR1 is LNHDA and CDR2 is SQIVND in the germline V gene (reference sequence). This CDR3 region has 13 residues. The V gene lost 2 bases and the J gene lost 3 bases, with 8 bases spanning the gap. For the CDR3, the DNA is TGTGCCAGTAGTATATCCCTCCGCTACGAGCAGTACTTC. This gives the protein CASSISLRYEQYF. Full variable domain (remainder filled in from reference TRBV19 and TRBJ2-7): DGGITQSPKYLFRKEGQNVTLSCEQNLNHDAMYWYRQDPGQGLRLIYYSQIVNDFQKGDIAEGYSVSREKKESFPLTVTSAQKNPTAFYLCASSISLRYEQYFGPGTRLTVT.

The chain combines TRBV11-2 with TRBJ2-7; 10 bases are shared with TRBD1. Trimming removed 4 bases from V and 4 bases from J; junction bases left unmatched: 4. Germline-derived CDR1 and CDR2 are SGHAT and FQNNGV. This CDR3 has 14 amino acids. CDR3 protein: CASSWGQGSYEQYV. CDR3 nucleotides: TGTGCCAGCAGCTGGGGACAGGGGAGTTACGAGCAGTACGTC.

The genes are TRBV6-2 or TRBV6-3 and TRBJ1-2; D is perhaps TRBD1 (5 bases). Trimming left V 6 bases short and J 2 bases short, with 10 bases between. Per the germline V gene, CDR1 is MNHEY and CDR2 is SVGEGT. The CDR3 length is 13 residues. CDR3 protein: CASSWGANYGYTF. In DNA, the CDR3 is TGTGCCAGCAGCTGGGGCGCGAACTATGGCTACACCTTC.

The rearrangement joins TRBV29-1 to TRBJ2-7; 10 nucleotides agree with TRBD1. The CDR3 loop spans 12 amino acids. After removal of 7 bases from V and 6 bases from J, the junction contained 6 bases not matched to a gene. Per the germline V gene, CDR1 is SQVTM and CDR2 is ANQGSEA. The CDR3 protein is CSETDRGLEQYF. The DNA for the CDR3 is TGCAGCGAGACCGACAGGGGGCTCGAGCAGTACTTC.

V usage is TRBV12-3 or TRBV12-4 and J usage is TRBJ1-5; D is ambiguous. With 3 bases removed from V and 4 bases from J, the gap between germline ends came to 7 bases. The CDR3 runs 13 residues. For the CDR3, the DNA is TGTGCCAGCAGTTTTAGGGAAAATCAGCCCCAGCATTTT. Its translation: CASSFRENQPQHF.

This rearrangement joins TRBV6-2 or TRBV6-3 to TRBJ2-7; D ambiguous. Germline V gene sequence: CDR1 MNHEY, CDR2 SVGEGT. CDR3 length: 13 residues. V gave up 0 bases and J gave up 6 bases, with 9 bases separating them. CDR3 in amino acids: CASSYSRNSEQYF. CDR3 DNA: TGTGCCAGCAGTTACTCGAGGAATTCCGAGCAGTACTTC.